This T cell receptor (beta chain) was observed in a study of graft-versus-host responses after intestinal transplantation. As to this clone: What it binds is unknown.

This CDR3 spans 16 amino acids. Germline values: CDR1 MNHEY, CDR2 SVGAGI. V dropped 0 bases and J dropped 6 bases, with 15 bases sitting between them. Profiling relied on immunoSEQ multiplex PCR, and the TCRdb table lists in-frame clones only, not all of them. The sample holds around 90,000 clones, around 93% seen once. The sequence was collected from a human donor who was the organ donor for an intestinal transplant. The rearrangement joins TRBV6-5 to TRBJ2-1, with D unresolved. The sequences come from unstimulated CD4+ T cells sorted from spleen or lymph node cells, collected before transplant. The CDR3 reads CASSYSSKSVANEQFF. The CDR3 nucleotides read TGTGCCAGCAGTTACTCGAGTAAAAGCGTGGCCAATGAGCAGTTCTTC.